A single sample gave rise to the 24 T cell receptor beta chains below, sequenced in a study of blood T cell repertoires in COVID-19. Measured with immunoSEQ multiplex PCR; TCRdb has only the in-frame clones, and not every one. The top ten hold nearly 6.5% of the sample, which has a few hundred thousand clones, around 90% seen once. Sequenced material: peripheral blood. The receptors here all came from a man aged 18-30 years who had recovered from COVID-19.

V is TRBV7-2 and J is TRBJ2-3; D gene uncertain. CDR1 SGHTA and CDR2 FQGNSA come from the germline V gene. V was clipped by 1 base and J by 3 bases, with 8 bases between them. CDR3 length: 14 residues. The CDR3 sequence is CASSLDAGTDTQYF. Here the CDR3 DNA reads TGTGCCAGCAGCTTAGACGCAGGAACAGATACGCAGTATTTT.

The chain recombines TRBV6-5 with TRBJ1-5, with a weak D call TRBD1 (6 bases). Trimming shortened V by 10 bases and J by 5 bases, and 21 bases separated the two germline ends. The CDR3 is 15 residues long. Germline CDR1 reads MNHEY; CDR2 reads SVGAGI. In nucleotides, the CDR3 is TGTGCCAACCCCATGCTAGGACAGCCTTATCAGCCCCAGCATTTT. It encodes CANPMLGQPYQPQHF.

V and J are TRBV30 and TRBJ1-5; D remains ambiguous. Per the germline V gene, CDR1 is GTSNPN and CDR2 is SVGIG (reference sequence). The CDR3 runs 13 residues. V was trimmed by 2 bases and J by 5 bases, leaving 10 bases between them. CDR3 region: CAWSYTRDQPQHF. The CDR3 coding sequence is TGTGCCTGGAGTTATACACGTGATCAGCCCCAGCATTTT.

This chain connects TRBV27 to TRBJ2-7; the D gene is possibly TRBD1 (5 bases). Per the germline V gene, CDR1 is MNHEY and CDR2 is SMNVEV (reference sequence). CDR3 length: 10 residues. The V end lost 8 bases, the J end lost 4 bases, and 6 bases lay between the germline ends. CDR3 coding DNA: TGTGCCAGCGGACATTACGAGCAGTACTTC. This sequence encodes CASGHYEQYF.

The rearrangement joins TRBV9 to TRBJ1-1; 9 bases match TRBD1. The junction had 4 bases not matched to a gene; V was cut back by 2 bases and J by 5 bases. Germline-derived CDR1 and CDR2 are SGDLS and YYNGEE. The CDR3 consists of 14 residues. CDR3 DNA sequence: TGTGCCAGCAGCGTCGGACAGGGGAAGACTGAAGCTTTCTTT. It encodes CASSVGQGKTEAFF. Combining the CDR3 with reference TRBV9 and TRBJ1-1 gives the whole variable domain DSGVTQTPKHLITATGQRVTLRCSPRSGDLSVYWYQQSLDQGLQFLIQYYNGEERAKGNILERFSAQQFPDLHSELNLSSLELGDSALYFCASSVGQGKTEAFFGQGTRLTVV.

This sequence joins TRBV3-1 (or the pseudogene TRBV3-2) and TRBJ1-2, with D possibly matching TRBD1 (5 bases). The CDR3 length is 15 residues. In germline, CDR1 is LGHDT, CDR2 YNNKEL (reference sequence). The V and J ends lost 4 bases and 1 base respectively, with 13 bases between them. The DNA for the CDR3 is TGTGCCAGCAGCCCCCGACCAGGGTTTAACTATGGCTACACCTTC. Amino acid sequence: CASSPRPGFNYGYTF.

The chain joins TRBV5-1 to TRBJ2-7, with D maybe TRBD2 (6 bases). Trimming stripped 2 bases from V and 7 bases from J, with 25 bases between. Germline CDR1 is SGHRS and CDR2 is YFSETQ. The CDR3 has 17 residues. CDR3 in DNA: TGCGCCAGCAGCTTCTCCCCAGGATGGGCGGGAAAAGAAGAGCAGTACTTC. Encoded protein: CASSFSPGWAGKEEQYF.

The chain carries TRBV2 and TRBJ2-7; a weak D match, TRBD1 (6 bases). Germline V lookup: CDR1 SNHLY, CDR2 FYNNEI. The CDR3 contains 11 residues. V lost 7 bases, J lost 5 bases, and 9 bases lay in between. CDR3 sequence: CASKQGNEQYF. The CDR3 DNA reads TGTGCCAGCAAACAGGGTAACGAGCAGTACTTC.

This rearrangement joins TRBV11-3 to TRBJ2-3, with D perhaps TRBD1 (5 bases). Germline values: CDR1 SGHNT, CDR2 YENEEA. The length of the CDR3 is 14 residues. V was trimmed by 5 bases and J by 2 bases, leaving 11 bases between them. CDR3 DNA sequence: TGTGCCAGCAGCCCCTCAGGGTTCACAGATACGCAGTATTTT. It translates to CASSPSGFTDTQYF.

The chain recombines TRBV4-2 with TRBJ2-7, with 7 bases that match TRBD2. The CDR3 sequence is 16 residues long. Per germline, CDR1 LGHNA and CDR2 YNFKEQ. Trimming removed 0 bases from V and 4 bases from J; junction bases left unmatched: 9. The CDR3 DNA sequence: TGTGCCAGCAGCCAAGATTGGGGGGAGGGCCGGTACGAGCAGTACTTC. It encodes CASSQDWGEGRYEQYF.

J is TRBJ1-6 and V is TRBV4-3; a weak D match, TRBD1 (5 bases). Trimming took 0 bases from V and 7 from J, leaving 10 bases between them. CDR1 is LGHNA and CDR2 is YSLEER in the germline V gene. The CDR3 spans 15 residues. As DNA, the CDR3 is TGCGCCAGCAGCCAAGATAGGGCAGGGAATTCACCCCTCCACTTT. Translated: CASSQDRAGNSPLHF.

The rearrangement uses TRBV5-4 and TRBJ2-3; TRBD2 agrees at 8 bases. Germline V gene sequence: CDR1 SGHNT, CDR2 YYREEE (reference sequence). This CDR3 has 16 residues. V gave up 0 bases and J gave up 4 bases; unmatched junction bases: 7. CDR3 sequence reads: CASSLAGGRSADTQYF. In nucleotides, the CDR3 is TGTGCCAGCAGCTTGGCGGGGGGGAGATCCGCAGATACGCAGTATTTT. The variable domain in full, with the rest retrieved from reference TRBV5-4 and TRBJ2-3, is ETGVTQSPTHLIKTRGQQVTLRCSSQSGHNTVSWYQQALGQGPQFIFQYYREEENGRGNFPPRFSGLQFPNYSSELNVNALELDDSALYLCASSLAGGRSADTQYFGPGTRLTVL.

This clone was counted once. The chain links TRBV7-9 to TRBJ1-1, with a possible D match to TRBD1 (6 bases). Deletions cut 5 bases from V and 1 base from J, with 11 bases between. The CDR3 sequence is 14 residues long. CDR1 and CDR2 from the germline V gene are SEHNR and FQNEAQ (reference sequence). The chain's CDR3 is CASSDRTANTEAFF. The CDR3 nucleotides are TGTGCCAGCAGCGACCGGACAGCGAACACTGAAGCTTTCTTT.

The chain joins TRBV27 to TRBJ1-1, with unresolved D. The germline CDR1 and CDR2 sequences are MNHEY and SMNVEV (reference sequence). Trimming shortened V by 1 base and J by 0 bases, and 15 bases separated the two germline ends. The CDR3 is 17 amino acids. The CDR3 DNA is TGTGCCAGCAGTTTATGGGCACCCGCCTTACTGAACACTGAAGCTTTCTTT. Protein sequence: CASSLWAPALLNTEAFF.

The rearrangement joins TRBV9 to TRBJ1-3; no clear D gene. Germline CDR1 is SGDLS and CDR2 is YYNGEE. Trimming shortened V by 3 bases and J by 0 bases, and 10 bases separated the two germline ends. This CDR3 has 15 amino acids. The CDR3 sequence is CASSEGGGSGNTIYF. DNA of the CDR3: TGTGCCAGCAGCGAGGGCGGAGGCTCTGGAAACACCATATATTTT.

This chain uses TRBV6-6 with TRBJ1-6; 8 bases are shared with TRBD1. This CDR3 comprises 16 residues. Germline V CDR1 and CDR2: MNHNY, SVGAGI (reference sequence). Unmatched junction bases numbered 13, after V lost 5 bases and J lost 10 bases. CDR3 protein: CASSRWADRARSPLHF. Here the CDR3 DNA reads TGTGCCAGCAGTCGATGGGCGGACAGGGCTAGATCACCCCTCCACTTT.

CDR3 coding DNA: TGCGCCAGCAGCTTGGGAACACCCTACACGGATCCGGGACCCCTCCACTTT. It codes for CASSLGTPYTDPGPLHF. The chain is built from TRBV5-1 and TRBJ1-6, with no clear D. Germline-derived CDR1 and CDR2 are SGHRS and YFSETQ. V lost 0 bases and J lost 12, with 22 bases in between. This CDR3 region has 17 residues.

The V gene is TRBV7-8, the J gene TRBJ1-2, with D unresolved. The V gene's germline CDR1 is SGHVS and CDR2 FQNEAQ. This CDR3 contains 15 residues. Trimming shortened V by 1 base and J by 6 bases, and 15 bases separated the two germline ends. The CDR3 nucleotides read TGTGCCAGCAGCTTAGAAGAGGGATGGGTAGATGGCTACACCTTC. This sequence encodes CASSLEEGWVDGYTF.

The gene calls are TRBV6-2 or TRBV6-3 and TRBJ1-1; D not resolved. This CDR3 has 18 residues. Germline assignment: CDR1 MNHEY and CDR2 SVGEGT. Trimming removed 2 bases at V and 1 base at J, with 20 bases between. The CDR3 is CASSYPSSLHGGNTEAFF. CDR3 nucleotides: TGTGCCAGCAGTTACCCTTCGTCACTTCACGGTGGGAACACTGAAGCTTTCTTT.

The sample holds one count of this clone. The rearrangement uses TRBV3-1 (or the pseudogene TRBV3-2) and TRBJ2-7; 9 bases are shared with TRBD1. V lost 5 bases, J lost 5 bases, and 7 bases stayed unmatched. Germline-derived CDR1 and CDR2 are LGHDT and YNNKEL (reference sequence). The CDR3 is made up of 14 amino acids. The chain's CDR3 is CASSVPGQGDEQYF. CDR3 nucleotide sequence: TGTGCCAGCAGCGTTCCGGGACAGGGCGACGAGCAGTACTTC.

V and J are TRBV29-1 and TRBJ1-2, with 7 bases identical to TRBD1. CDR1 and CDR2 (germline): SQVTM, ANQGSEA. The junction had 7 bases not matched to a gene; V was cut back by 6 bases and J by 0 bases. This CDR3 is built from 14 residues. The CDR3 protein is CSVDVTGTNYGYTF. As DNA, the CDR3 is TGCAGCGTGGACGTGACAGGGACTAACTATGGCTACACCTTC.

V usage is TRBV20-1 and J usage is TRBJ2-2, with D hard to call. Per germline, CDR1 DFQATT and CDR2 SNEGSKA (reference sequence). This CDR3 comprises 14 residues. Trimming shortened V by 3 bases and J by 5 bases, and 13 bases separated the two germline ends. CDR3: CSASPGSQTGELFF. Here the CDR3 DNA reads TGCAGTGCTAGTCCGGGTTCGCAGACCGGGGAGCTGTTTTTT.

The rearrangement uses TRBV3-1 (or the pseudogene TRBV3-2) and TRBJ2-7; maybe TRBD1 (6 bases). CDR3 length: 14 residues. Germline assignment: CDR1 LGHDT and CDR2 YNNKEL (reference sequence). Trimming removed 5 bases at V and 1 base at J, with 12 bases between. CDR3 region: CASSFQQGSYEQYF. The CDR3, as DNA: TGTGCCAGCAGCTTCCAACAGGGATCCTACGAGCAGTACTTC.

V usage is TRBV10-3 and J usage is TRBJ1-2, with D maybe TRBD1 (5 bases). Trimming removed 2 bases at V and 6 bases at J, with 19 bases between. Germline V gene data show CDR1 as ENHRY and CDR2 as SYGVKD. The CDR3 is made up of 16 amino acids. The CDR3 nucleotides are TGTGCCATCAGTGAGGTCTACCCGGAGACAGAGAATGGCTACACCTTC. The encoded protein is CAISEVYPETENGYTF.